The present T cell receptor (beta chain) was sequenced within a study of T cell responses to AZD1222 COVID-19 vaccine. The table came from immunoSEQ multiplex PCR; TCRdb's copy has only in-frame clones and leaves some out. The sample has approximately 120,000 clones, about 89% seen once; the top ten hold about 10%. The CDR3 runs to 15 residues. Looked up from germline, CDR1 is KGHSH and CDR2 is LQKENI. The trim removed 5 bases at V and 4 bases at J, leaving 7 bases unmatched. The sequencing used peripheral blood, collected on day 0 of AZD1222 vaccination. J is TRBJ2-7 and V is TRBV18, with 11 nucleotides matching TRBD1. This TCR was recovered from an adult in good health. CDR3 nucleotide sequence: TGTGCCAGCTCAGCCCGGGACAGGGGGGGTTACGAGCAGTACTTC. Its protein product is CASSARDRGGYEQYF.